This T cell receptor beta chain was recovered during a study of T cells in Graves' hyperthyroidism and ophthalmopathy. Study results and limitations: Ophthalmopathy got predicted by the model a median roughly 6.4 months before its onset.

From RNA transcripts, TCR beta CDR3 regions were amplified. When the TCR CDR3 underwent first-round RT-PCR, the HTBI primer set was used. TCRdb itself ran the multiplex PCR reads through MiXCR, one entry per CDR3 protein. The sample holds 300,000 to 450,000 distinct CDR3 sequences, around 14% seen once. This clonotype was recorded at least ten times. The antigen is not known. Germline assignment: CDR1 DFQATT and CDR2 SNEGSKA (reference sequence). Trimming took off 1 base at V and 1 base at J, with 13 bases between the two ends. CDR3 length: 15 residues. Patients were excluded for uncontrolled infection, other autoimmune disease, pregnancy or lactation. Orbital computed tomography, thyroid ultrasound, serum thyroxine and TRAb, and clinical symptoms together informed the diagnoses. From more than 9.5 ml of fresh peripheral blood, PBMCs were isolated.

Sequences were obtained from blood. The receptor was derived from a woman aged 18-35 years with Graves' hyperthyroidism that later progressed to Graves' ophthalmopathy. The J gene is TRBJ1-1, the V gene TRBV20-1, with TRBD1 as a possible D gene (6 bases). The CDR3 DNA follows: TGCAGTGCTAGAGGGTTTACAGGGACGAACACTGAAGCTTTCTTT. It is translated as CSARGFTGTNTEAFF.